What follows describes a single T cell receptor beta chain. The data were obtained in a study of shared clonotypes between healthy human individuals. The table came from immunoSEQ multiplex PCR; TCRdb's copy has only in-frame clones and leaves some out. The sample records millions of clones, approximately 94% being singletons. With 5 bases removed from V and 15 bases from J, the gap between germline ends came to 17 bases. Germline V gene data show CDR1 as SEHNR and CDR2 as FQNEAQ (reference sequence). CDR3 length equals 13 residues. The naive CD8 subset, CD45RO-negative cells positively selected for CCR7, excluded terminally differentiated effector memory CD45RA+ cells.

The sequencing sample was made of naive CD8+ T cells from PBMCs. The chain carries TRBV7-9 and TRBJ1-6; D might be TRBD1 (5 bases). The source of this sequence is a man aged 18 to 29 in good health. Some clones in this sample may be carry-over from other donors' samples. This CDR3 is CASSSGGEHLLHF. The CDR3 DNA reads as TGTGCCAGCAGCAGTGGGGGAGAACATCTCCTCCACTTT.